The 9 T cell receptor beta chains in this list originate from one sample, sequenced in a study of shared clonotypes between healthy human individuals. Data came from immunoSEQ multiplex PCR; TCRdb stores just in-frame clones and leaves some out. In the table there are about 980,000 clones, around three quarters of which are singletons. Sequenced sample: memory CD4+ T cells sorted from blood. Specified subset: CD45RA-negative fraction. Receptors were obtained from a man in his late teens or twenties in good health.

The chain couples TRBV7-2 to TRBJ2-2; possibly TRBD1 for D (5 bases). The V gene's germline CDR1 is SGHTA and CDR2 FQGNSA. The length of the CDR3 is 14 residues. V was pared by 1 base and J by 7 bases, with 10 bases between. CDR3: CASSLGTGRGELFF. In DNA form, the CDR3 reads TGTGCCAGCAGCTTAGGTACAGGACGCGGGGAGCTGTTTTTT. The whole variable domain, remainder taken from reference TRBV7-2 and TRBJ2-2, is GAGVSQSPSNKVTEKGKDVELRCDPISGHTALYWYRQSLGQGLEFLIYFQGNSAPDKSGLPSDRFSAERTGGSVSTLTIQRTQQEDSAVYLCASSLGTGRGELFFGEGSRLTVL.

The rearrangement joins TRBV7-2 to TRBJ1-5; D is ambiguous. CDR1 SGHTA and CDR2 FQGNSA come from the germline V gene. CDR3 size: 14 residues. V lost 3 bases and J lost 6, with 12 bases in between. In nucleotides, the CDR3 is TGTGCCAGCAGCTTTAACCCTGCGGGTCAGCCCCAGCATTTT. Protein: CASSFNPAGQPQHF.

The V call is TRBV4-1, the J call TRBJ1-2; D unresolved. There are 15 residues in the CDR3. The V and J ends lost 4 bases and 0 bases respectively, with 12 bases between them. Germline loops: CDR1 MGHRA, CDR2 YSYEKL. CDR3 protein: CASSPSVKANYGYTF. CDR3 DNA: TGCGCCAGCAGCCCCTCGGTGAAAGCTAACTATGGCTACACCTTC.

The chain couples TRBV4-3 to TRBJ2-7; 9 nucleotides agree with TRBD1. The germline V gene encodes CDR1 LGHNA and CDR2 YSLEER. The CDR3 is made up of 15 amino acids. V lost 2 bases and J lost 3; bases outside the gene matches: 5. CDR3: CASSQNRGLNYEQYF. The CDR3 DNA sequence: TGCGCCAGCAGCCAAAACAGGGGGCTTAACTACGAGCAGTACTTC.

The chain carries TRBV29-1 and TRBJ2-1, with a tentative D call TRBD2 (6 bases). The CDR3 contains 13 residues. Germline V lookup: CDR1 SQVTM, CDR2 ANQGSEA. Deletions cut 4 bases from V and 6 bases from J, with 13 bases between. The chain's CDR3 is CSVASALVNEQFF. DNA of the CDR3: TGCAGCGTTGCTAGCGCTCTTGTCAATGAGCAGTTCTTC.

This clone has only a few counts. The J gene is TRBJ2-3, the V gene TRBV4-3; D is possibly TRBD1 (5 bases). The V and J ends lost 3 bases and 1 base respectively, with 14 bases between them. CDR1 is LGHNA, CDR2 YSLEER, per germline. The length of the CDR3 is 16 residues. CDR3: CASSHALGARTDTQYF. DNA for the CDR3: TGCGCCAGCAGCCATGCCCTAGGGGCTCGCACAGATACGCAGTATTTT.

The chain has TRBV5-4 and TRBJ2-2; 8 bases match TRBD2. Germline V gene sequence: CDR1 SGHNT, CDR2 YYREEE (reference sequence). J gave up 7 bases and V 0 bases, and 11 bases lay outside the gene matches. CDR3 length: 17 amino acids. CDR3 coding DNA: TGTGCCAGCAGCTTGGCGCTAGCGGGTGATATGGACGGGGAGCTGTTTTTT. Translation: CASSLALAGDMDGELFF.

The J gene is TRBJ1-2, the V gene TRBV2; weak D call: TRBD1 (6 bases). The CDR3 runs to 12 residues. CDR1 and CDR2 from the germline V gene are SNHLY and FYNNEI. Trimming removed 9 bases at V and 3 bases at J, with 11 bases between. The CDR3 bases are TGTGCCAGACAGGGTACGGACTATGGCTACACCTTC. Protein sequence: CARQGTDYGYTF. The full variable domain, with the rest looked up from reference TRBV2 and TRBJ1-2, is EPEVTQTPSHQVTQMGQEVILRCVPISNHLYFYWYRQILGQKVEFLVSFYNNEISEKSEIFDDQFSVERPDGSNFTLKIRSTKLEDSAMYFCARQGTDYGYTFGSGTRLTVV.

The chain joins TRBV7-2 to TRBJ2-2; 8 bases are shared with TRBD1. CDR3 length equals 14 residues. Looked up from germline, CDR1 is SGHTA and CDR2 is FQGNSA. Trimming at V came to 8 bases and at J to 5 bases, leaving 7 bases not matched to a gene. The DNA for the CDR3 is TGTGCCAGCCGAGATAACAGGGGGACCGGGGAGCTGTTTTTT. This sequence encodes CASRDNRGTGELFF. Supplemented by reference TRBV7-2 and TRBJ2-2, the full variable domain reads GAGVSQSPSNKVTEKGKDVELRCDPISGHTALYWYRQSLGQGLEFLIYFQGNSAPDKSGLPSDRFSAERTGGSVSTLTIQRTQQEDSAVYLCASRDNRGTGELFFGEGSRLTVL.